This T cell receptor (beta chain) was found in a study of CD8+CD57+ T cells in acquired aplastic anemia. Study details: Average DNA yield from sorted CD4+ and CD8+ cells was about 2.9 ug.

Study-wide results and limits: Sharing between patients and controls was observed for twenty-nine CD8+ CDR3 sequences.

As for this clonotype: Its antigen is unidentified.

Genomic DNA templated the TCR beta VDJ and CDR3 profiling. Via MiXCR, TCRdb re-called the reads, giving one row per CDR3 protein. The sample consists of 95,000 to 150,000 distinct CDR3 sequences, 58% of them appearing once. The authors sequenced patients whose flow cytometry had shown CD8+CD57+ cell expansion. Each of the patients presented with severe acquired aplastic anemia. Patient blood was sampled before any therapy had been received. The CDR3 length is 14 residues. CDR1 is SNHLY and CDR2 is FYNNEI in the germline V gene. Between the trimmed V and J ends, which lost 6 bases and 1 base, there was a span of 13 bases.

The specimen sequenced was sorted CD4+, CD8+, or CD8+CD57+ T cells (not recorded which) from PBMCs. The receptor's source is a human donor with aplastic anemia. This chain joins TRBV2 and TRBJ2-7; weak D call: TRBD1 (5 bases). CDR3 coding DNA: TGTGCCAGCAGGAGTTGGGGCTCTTCCTACGAGCAGTACTTC. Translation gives CASRSWGSSYEQYF. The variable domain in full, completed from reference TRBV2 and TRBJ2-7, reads EPEVTQTPSHQVTQMGQEVILRCVPISNHLYFYWYRQILGQKVEFLVSFYNNEISEKSEIFDDQFSVERPDGSNFTLKIRSTKLEDSAMYFCASRSWGSSYEQYFGPGTRLTVT.